This T cell receptor (beta chain) originates from a study of T cell changes during pregnancy in multiple sclerosis (dated by TCRdb to between 2018 and 2020). Describing the broader study: The study examined how the T cell repertoire changed over the course of pregnancy in women with multiple sclerosis.

The CDR3 holds 15 amino acids from the cysteine to the phenylalanine. CDR3 DNA is the only sequence kept; it has 45 bases, read in frame from the first base. V trim: 5 bases; J trim: 4 bases; unmatched bases: 5. The germline V gene (reference sequence) provides CDR1 LNHDA and CDR2 SQIVND. Libraries were built with the immunoSEQ multiplex PCR assay. Imported from immuneACCESS, the table was reduced by TCRdb to in-frame sequences with V and J called. These copies leave out some clones; in studies compared against another copy, an unresolved V gene accounts for under half, and the cause of the remainder is not known. Across this sample there are tens of thousands of clones, with nearly 95% seen only once. About 0.14% of the sample is taken by the ten largest. Concerning this clone itself: Its cognate antigen has yet to be identified. Base qualities are not recorded, but no much larger clone differs from it by a single base.

Recombination linked TRBV19 to TRBJ2-1; TRBD2 matches 10 bases in the middle. Specimen: CD4+ T cells from peripheral blood mononuclear cells, collected after pregnancy. This receptor was obtained from a female donor with multiple sclerosis, enrolled in a pregnancy study. Here the CDR3 is given as CASSFGLAAYNEQFF. The nucleotides read TGTGCCAGTAGTTTCGGACTAGCGGCATACAATGAGCAGTTCTTC.